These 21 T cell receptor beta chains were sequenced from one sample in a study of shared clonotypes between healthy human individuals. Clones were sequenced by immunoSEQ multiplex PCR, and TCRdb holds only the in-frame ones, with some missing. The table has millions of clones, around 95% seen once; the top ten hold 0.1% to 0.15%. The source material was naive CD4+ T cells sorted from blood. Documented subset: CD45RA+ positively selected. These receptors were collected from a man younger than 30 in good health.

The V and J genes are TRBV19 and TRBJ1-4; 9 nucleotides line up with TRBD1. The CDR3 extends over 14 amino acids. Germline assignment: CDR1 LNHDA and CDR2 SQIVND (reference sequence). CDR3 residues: CSLGATGGGEKLFF. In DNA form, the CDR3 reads TGTTCCCTTGGGGCCACAGGGGGCGGTGAAAAACTGTTTTTT.

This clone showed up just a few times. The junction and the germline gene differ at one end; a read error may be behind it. The CDR3 DNA follows: TGTGCTAGCAGCTTGAGCAGGAGGGACACGTCCTACGAGCAGTACTTC. Encoded protein: CASSLSRRDTSYEQYF. The rearrangement links TRBV7-7 to TRBJ2-7; D tentatively reads TRBD1 or TRBD2 (6 bases each). Germline CDR1 reads SSHAT; CDR2 reads FNYEAQ (reference sequence). The CDR3 loop spans 16 amino acids.

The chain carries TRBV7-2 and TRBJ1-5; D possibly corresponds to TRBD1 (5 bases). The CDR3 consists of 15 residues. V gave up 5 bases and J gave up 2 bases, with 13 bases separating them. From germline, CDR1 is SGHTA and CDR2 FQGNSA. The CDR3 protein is CASSAERDRNQPQHF. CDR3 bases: TGTGCCAGCAGCGCCGAGAGGGACCGCAATCAGCCCCAGCATTTT.

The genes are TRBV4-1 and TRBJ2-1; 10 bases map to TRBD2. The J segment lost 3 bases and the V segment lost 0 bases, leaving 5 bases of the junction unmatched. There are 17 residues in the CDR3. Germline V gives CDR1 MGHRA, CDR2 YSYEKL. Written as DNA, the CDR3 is TGCGCCAGCAGCCAAGAAGGAACTAGCGGGGTCTACAATGAGCAGTTCTTC. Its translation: CASSQEGTSGVYNEQFF.

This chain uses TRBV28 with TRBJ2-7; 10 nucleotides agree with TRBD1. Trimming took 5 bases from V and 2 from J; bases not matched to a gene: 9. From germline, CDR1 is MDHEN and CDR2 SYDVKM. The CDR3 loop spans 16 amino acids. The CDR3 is CASSLRPGQGPYEQYF. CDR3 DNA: TGTGCCAGCAGTCTACGACCGGGACAGGGGCCCTACGAGCAGTACTTC.

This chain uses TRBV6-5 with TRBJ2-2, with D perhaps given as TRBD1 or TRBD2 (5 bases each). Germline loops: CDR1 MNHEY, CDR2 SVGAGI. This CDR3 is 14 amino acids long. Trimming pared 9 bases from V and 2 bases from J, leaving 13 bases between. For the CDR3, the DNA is TGTGCCAGTCACGGGGCAGAAAACACCGGGGAGCTGTTTTTT. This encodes CASHGAENTGELFF.

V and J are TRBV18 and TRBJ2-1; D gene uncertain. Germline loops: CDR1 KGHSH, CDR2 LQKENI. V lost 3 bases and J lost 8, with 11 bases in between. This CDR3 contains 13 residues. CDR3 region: CASSPPLGHEQFF. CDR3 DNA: TGTGCCAGCTCACCTCCATTAGGGCATGAGCAGTTCTTC. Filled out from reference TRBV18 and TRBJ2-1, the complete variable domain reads NAGVMQNPRHLVRRRGQEARLRCSPMKGHSHVYWYRQLPEEGLKFMVYLQKENIIDESGMPKERFSAEFPKEGPSILRIQQVVRGDSAAYFCASSPPLGHEQFFGPGTRLTVL.

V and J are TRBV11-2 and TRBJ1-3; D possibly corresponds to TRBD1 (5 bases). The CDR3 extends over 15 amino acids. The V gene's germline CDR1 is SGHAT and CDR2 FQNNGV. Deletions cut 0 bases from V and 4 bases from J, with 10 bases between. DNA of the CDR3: TGTGCCAGCAGCTTAGAGGGGGTAATAGGAAACACCATATATTTT. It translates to CASSLEGVIGNTIYF.

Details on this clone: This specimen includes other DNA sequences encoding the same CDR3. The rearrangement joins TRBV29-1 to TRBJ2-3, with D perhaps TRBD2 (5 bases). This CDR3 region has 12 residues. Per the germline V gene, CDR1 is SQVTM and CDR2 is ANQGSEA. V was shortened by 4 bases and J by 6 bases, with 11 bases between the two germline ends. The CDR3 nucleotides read TGCAGCGTTGTTCGGGGAAGTGATACGCAGTATTTT. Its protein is CSVVRGSDTQYF.

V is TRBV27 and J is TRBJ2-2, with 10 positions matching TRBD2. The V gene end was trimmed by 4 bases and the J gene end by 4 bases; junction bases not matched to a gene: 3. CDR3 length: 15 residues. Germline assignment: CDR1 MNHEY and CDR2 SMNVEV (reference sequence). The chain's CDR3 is CASSSAGGPTGELFF. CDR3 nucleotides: TGTGCCAGCAGTTCAGCGGGGGGGCCCACCGGGGAGCTGTTTTTT.

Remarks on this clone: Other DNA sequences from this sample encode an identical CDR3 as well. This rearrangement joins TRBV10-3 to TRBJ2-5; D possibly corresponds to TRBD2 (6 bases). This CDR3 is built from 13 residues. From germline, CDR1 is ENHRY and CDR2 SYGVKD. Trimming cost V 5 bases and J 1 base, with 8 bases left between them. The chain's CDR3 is CAISPGLQETQYF. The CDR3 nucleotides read TGTGCCATCAGTCCGGGACTCCAAGAGACCCAGTACTTC.

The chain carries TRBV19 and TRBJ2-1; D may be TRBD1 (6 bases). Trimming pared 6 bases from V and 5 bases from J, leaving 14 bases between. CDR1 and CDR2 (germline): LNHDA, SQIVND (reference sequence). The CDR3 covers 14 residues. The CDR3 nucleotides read TGTGCCAGTAGAATAAACAGGGTGAACAATGAGCAGTTCTTC. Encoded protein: CASRINRVNNEQFF.

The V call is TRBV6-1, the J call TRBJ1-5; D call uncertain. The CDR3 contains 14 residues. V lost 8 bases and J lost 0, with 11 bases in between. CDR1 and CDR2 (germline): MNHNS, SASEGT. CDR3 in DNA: TGTGCCAGCCTCGGACGGGATAGCAATCAGCCCCAGCATTTT. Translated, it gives CASLGRDSNQPQHF.

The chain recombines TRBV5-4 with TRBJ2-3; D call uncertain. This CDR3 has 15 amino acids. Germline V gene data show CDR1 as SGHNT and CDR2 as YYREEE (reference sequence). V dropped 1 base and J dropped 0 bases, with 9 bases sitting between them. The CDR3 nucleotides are TGTGCCAGCAGCTTGAGAAATCCTAGCACAGATACGCAGTATTTT. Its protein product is CASSLRNPSTDTQYF.

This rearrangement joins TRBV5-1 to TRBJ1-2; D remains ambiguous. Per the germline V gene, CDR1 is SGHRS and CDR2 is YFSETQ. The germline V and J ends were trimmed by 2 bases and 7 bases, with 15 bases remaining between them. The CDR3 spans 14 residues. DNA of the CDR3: TGCGCCAGCAGCTTAGTCCAGGAGATAGGTGGCTACACCTTC. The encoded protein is CASSLVQEIGGYTF.

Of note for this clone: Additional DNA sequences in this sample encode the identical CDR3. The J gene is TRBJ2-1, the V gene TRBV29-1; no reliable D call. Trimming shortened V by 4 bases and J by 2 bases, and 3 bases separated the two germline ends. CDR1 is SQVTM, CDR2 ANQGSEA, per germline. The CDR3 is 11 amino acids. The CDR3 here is CSVVAYNEQFF. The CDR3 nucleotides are TGCAGCGTTGTCGCCTACAATGAGCAGTTCTTC.

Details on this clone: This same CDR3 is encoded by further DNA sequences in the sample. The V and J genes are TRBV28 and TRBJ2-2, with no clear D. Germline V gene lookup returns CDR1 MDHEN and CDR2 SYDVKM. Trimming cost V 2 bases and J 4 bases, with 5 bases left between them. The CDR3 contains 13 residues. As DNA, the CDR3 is TGTGCCAGCAGTTTACAAGGCACCGGGGAGCTGTTTTTT. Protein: CASSLQGTGELFF.

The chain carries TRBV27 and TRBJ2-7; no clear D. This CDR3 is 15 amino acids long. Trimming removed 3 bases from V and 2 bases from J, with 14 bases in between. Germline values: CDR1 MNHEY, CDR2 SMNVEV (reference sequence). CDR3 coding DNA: TGTGCCAGCAGTTTTTCAGTTGTCGCAGCCTACGAGCAGTACTTC. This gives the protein CASSFSVVAAYEQYF.

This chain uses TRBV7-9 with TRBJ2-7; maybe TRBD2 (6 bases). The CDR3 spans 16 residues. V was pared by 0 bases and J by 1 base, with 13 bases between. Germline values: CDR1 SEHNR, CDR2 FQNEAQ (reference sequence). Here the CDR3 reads CASSLAAGLRSYEQYF. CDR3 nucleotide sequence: TGTGCCAGCAGCTTAGCCGCGGGACTTCGATCCTACGAGCAGTACTTC.

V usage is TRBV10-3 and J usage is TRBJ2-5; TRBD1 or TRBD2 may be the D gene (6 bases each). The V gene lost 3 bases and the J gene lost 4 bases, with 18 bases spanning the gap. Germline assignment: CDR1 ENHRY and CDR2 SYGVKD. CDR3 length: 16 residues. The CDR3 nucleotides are TGTGCCATCAGTGAAGGTCTTCCCGGGGGCGCAGAGACCCAGTACTTC. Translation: CAISEGLPGGAETQYF.

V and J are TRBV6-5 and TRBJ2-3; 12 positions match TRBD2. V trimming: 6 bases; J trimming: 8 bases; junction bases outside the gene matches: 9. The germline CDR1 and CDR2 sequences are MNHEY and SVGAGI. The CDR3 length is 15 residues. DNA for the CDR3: TGTGCCAGCAGAACCCTAGCGGGGGGGCCTCGTACGCAGTATTTT. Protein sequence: CASRTLAGGPRTQYF.